This is a list of T cell receptor beta chains from one sample in a study of immune evolution from preneoplasia to lung adenocarcinoma. Generated by immunoSEQ multiplex PCR, the TCRdb table keeps only in-frame clones and is missing some. The data contain roughly 3,500 clones, roughly half of them seen just once; the ten biggest clones take up 7% to 8%. Sequenced material: FFPE normal lung tissue adjacent to the tumor. All receptors come from a person aged 45-60 years with lung adenocarcinoma. Both conserved end residues are part of each CDR3. Each record gives: D gene, clone size, V gene, J gene, CDR3 DNA, CDR3 protein. A D gene is named only where the DNA matches it firmly. Expanded clones get a size class; other rows say once, few or many, or leave the size out.

D: -; size: -; V: TRBV5-1; J: TRBJ1-4; DNA: TGCGCCAGCAGAGGGGCCGTCGAAAAACTGTTTTTT; CDR3: CASRGAVEKLFF
D: TRBD1; size: few; V: TRBV18; J: TRBJ2-3; DNA: TGTGCCAGCTCGGAAATGACCGGGACAGCTTCAGATACGCAGTATTTT; CDR3: CASSEMTGTASDTQYF
D: -; size: -; V: TRBV29-1; J: TRBJ2-7; DNA: TGCAGCGCTGGACAGTCCTCCTACGAGCAGTACTTC; CDR3: CSAGQSSYEQYF
D: -; size: few; V: TRBV4-1; J: TRBJ2-2; DNA: TGCGCCAGCAGCCAACCAGGGTTAATTGGGTCCACCGGGGAGCTGTTTTTT; CDR3: CASSQPGLIGSTGELFF
D: -; size: -; V: TRBV27; J: TRBJ2-3; DNA: TGTGCCAGCAGCCGTGGGTATACGCAGTATTTT; CDR3: CASSRGYTQYF
D: -; size: -; V: TRBV5-1; J: TRBJ2-3; DNA: TGCGCCAGCAGCCTTCTTAATGACTTAGCAGATACGCAGTATTTT; CDR3: CASSLLNDLADTQYF
D: TRBD1; size: few; V: TRBV18; J: TRBJ1-5; DNA: TGTGCCAGCCGAGCCGGGACAGGGATCGGACAGCCCCAGCATTTT; CDR3: CASRAGTGIGQPQHF
D: TRBD1; size: once; V: TRBV29-1; J: TRBJ2-1; DNA: TGCAGCGTTGAAGACCCAGACAGGGAATCCTACAATGAGCAGTTCTTC; CDR3: CSVEDPDRESYNEQFF
D: TRBD1; size: -; V: TRBV28; J: TRBJ1-1; DNA: TGTGCCAGCAGTTACAGGGGCCGGAACACTGAAGCTTTCTTT; CDR3: CASSYRGRNTEAFF
D: -; size: -; V: TRBV28; J: TRBJ1-2; DNA: TGTGCCAGCAGTCTCCTTGGAACGGACTATGGCTACACCTTC; CDR3: CASSLLGTDYGYTF
D: TRBD1; size: few; V: TRBV19; J: TRBJ1-5; DNA: TGTGCCAGTAGTAGACAGGGGGCTGGCAATCAGCCCCAGCATTTT; CDR3: CASSRQGAGNQPQHF
D: TRBD2; size: -; V: TRBV9; J: TRBJ2-3; DNA: TGTGCCAGCAGCCCTCTTGGGCTAGCGGGGGGAGCAGATACGCAGTATTTT; CDR3: CASSPLGLAGGADTQYF
D: -; size: -; V: TRBV18; J: TRBJ2-3; DNA: TGTGCCAGCTCACCACCGTGGGCCCAGGATACGCAGTATTTT; CDR3: CASSPPWAQDTQYF
D: -; size: -; V: TRBV29-1; J: TRBJ2-7; DNA: TGCAGCGTTGGGGGCGGGCTCTCCTACGAGCAGTACTTC; CDR3: CSVGGGLSYEQYF
D: -; size: -; V: TRBV28; J: TRBJ1-2; DNA: TGTGCCAGCAGTTCGTCGGGCTGGGACCGACACTATGGCTACACCTTC; CDR3: CASSSSGWDRHYGYTF
D: -; size: -; V: TRBV9; J: TRBJ2-3; DNA: TGTGCCAGCAGCGTAGTTATCACAGATACGCAGTATTTT; CDR3: CASSVVITDTQYF
D: TRBD1; size: -; V: TRBV5-4; J: TRBJ2-1; DNA: TGTGCCAGCAGCAATTACCGACAGGGGTCCTACAATGAGCAGTTCTTC; CDR3: CASSNYRQGSYNEQFF
D: -; size: -; V: TRBV30; J: TRBJ1-6; DNA: TGTGCCTGGAGCAGAGAGGCGTCAATTCGGTATTCACCCCTCCACTTT; CDR3: CAWSREASIRYSPLHF
D: TRBD2; size: -; V: TRBV28; J: TRBJ2-7; DNA: TGTGCCAGCGGGAGGGGATCCTACGAGCAGTACTTC; CDR3: CASGRGSYEQYF
D: -; size: -; V: TRBV6-1; J: TRBJ2-1; DNA: TGTGCCAGCATTCTAGGGGGTGAGCAGTTCTTC; CDR3: CASILGGEQFF
D: -; size: -; V: TRBV6-1; J: TRBJ2-2; DNA: TGTGCCAGCAGGACCACTAACACCGGGGAGCTGTTTTTT; CDR3: CASRTTNTGELFF
D: -; size: -; V: TRBV28; J: TRBJ1-6; DNA: TGTGCCAGCACCAGGGGAAATTCACCCCTCCACTTT; CDR3: CASTRGNSPLHF
D: -; size: few; V: TRBV27; J: TRBJ1-5; DNA: TGTGCCAGCAGTTCGGGACTAGCCCAGCCCCAGCATTTT; CDR3: CASSSGLAQPQHF
D: -; size: -; V: TRBV30; J: TRBJ1-3; DNA: TGTGCCTGGGAACAGGGTGCGGGAAACACCATATATTTT; CDR3: CAWEQGAGNTIYF
D: -; size: -; V: TRBV4-2; J: TRBJ2-7; DNA: TGTGCCAGCAGCCAAGATCCCGATAGGGGGATCTACGAGCAGTACTTC; CDR3: CASSQDPDRGIYEQYF
D: -; size: -; V: TRBV30; J: TRBJ1-6; DNA: TGTGCCTGGATCCAAAGCGGGAGCTCCTATAATTCACCCCTCCACTTT; CDR3: CAWIQSGSSYNSPLHF
D: -; size: once; V: TRBV27; J: TRBJ2-1; DNA: TGTGCCAGCAGTTTCGGACCTCAAGGGGAGTTCTTC; CDR3: CASSFGPQGEFF
D: -; size: large; V: TRBV11-2; J: TRBJ2-4; DNA: TGTGCCAGCACCATAGTGCAGCAGCAAGGGAGTCAGTACTTC; CDR3: CASTIVQQQGSQYF